This record looks at one T cell receptor beta chain sequence and its context. The data derive from a study of blood T cell repertoires in COVID-19. Study at large: Recovery among Cohort 3 donors was established by two negative PCRs, clearance, or symptom resolution. The United States, Italy and Spain were the sources of the acute and convalescent COVID-19 samples. T cells, B-cell-depleted T cells, or PBMCs supplied cDNA or gDNA.

Participant-given clinical history determined each cohort assignment. V gave up 1 base and J gave up 6 bases, with 9 bases separating them. The CDR3 runs to 14 residues. CDR1 SGHVS and CDR2 FQNEAQ come from the germline V gene. Sequencing was performed with immunoSEQ multiplex PCR; in TCRdb, only in-frame clones are kept and a portion is missing. The profile covers around 300,000 clones, with 88% appearing a single time and 2% to 2.5% taken by the ten largest. V is TRBV7-8 and J is TRBJ2-2; maybe TRBD1 (6 bases). This sequence originates from a woman aged 55-70 years in a cohort exposed to, infected with or recovered from COVID-19 (not recorded which). The sample was PBMCs or T cells enriched from blood (not recorded which). CDR3 sequence reads: CASSLVTGSGELFF. The CDR3 DNA reads TGTGCCAGCAGCTTAGTCACAGGGTCCGGGGAGCTGTTTTTT.